This T cell receptor (beta chain) was retrieved from a study of CD8+ T cells in alopecia areata. Sequencing relied on a cDNA template that was reverse transcribed from extracted RNA. Using immunoSEQ multiplex PCR, the repertoire was profiled, and TCRdb retains in-frame clones only, with some absent. Here the sample spans roughly 100,000 clones, around 84% being singletons. The treatment denotes: oral pan-JAK inhibitor, 5-10 mg twice daily. The CDR3 length is 16 residues. Germline V lookup: CDR1 SEHNR, CDR2 FQNEAQ (reference sequence). V shed 1 base and J 2 bases; nucleotides not matched to a gene: 8. The sequencing used CD8+ T cells sorted from blood, collected between weeks 30 and 35, from a patient treated with tofacitinib. The chain employs TRBV7-9 and TRBJ2-7; the match to TRBD1 covers 7 bases. The clonotype originates from a human donor with alopecia areata. The CDR3 loop is CASSLGTGDSPYEQYF. The CDR3 DNA reads TGTGCCAGCAGCTTAGGAACCGGGGACAGCCCCTACGAGCAGTACTTC.